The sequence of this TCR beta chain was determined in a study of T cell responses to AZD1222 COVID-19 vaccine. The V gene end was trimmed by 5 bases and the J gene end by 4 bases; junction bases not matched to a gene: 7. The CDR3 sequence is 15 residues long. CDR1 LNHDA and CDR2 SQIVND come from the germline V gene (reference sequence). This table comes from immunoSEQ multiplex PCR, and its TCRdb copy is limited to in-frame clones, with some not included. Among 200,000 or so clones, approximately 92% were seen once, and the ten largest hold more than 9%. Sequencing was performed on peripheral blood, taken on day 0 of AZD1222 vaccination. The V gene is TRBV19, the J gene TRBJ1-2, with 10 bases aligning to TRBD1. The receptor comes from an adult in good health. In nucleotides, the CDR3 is TGTGCCAGTAGTCCCCCGGACAGGGGGTTCTATGGCTACACCTTC. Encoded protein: CASSPPDRGFYGYTF.